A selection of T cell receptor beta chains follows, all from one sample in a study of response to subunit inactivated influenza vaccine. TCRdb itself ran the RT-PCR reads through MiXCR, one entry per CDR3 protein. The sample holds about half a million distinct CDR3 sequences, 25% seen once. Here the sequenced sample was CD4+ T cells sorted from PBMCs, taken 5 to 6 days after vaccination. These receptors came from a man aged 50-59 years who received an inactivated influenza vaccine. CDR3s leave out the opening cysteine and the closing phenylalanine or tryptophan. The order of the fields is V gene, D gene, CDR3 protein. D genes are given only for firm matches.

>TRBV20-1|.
SAKINFNYEQY
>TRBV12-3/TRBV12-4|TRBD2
ASSLALAATPAY
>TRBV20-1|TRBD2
SAPTSGRGNEQF
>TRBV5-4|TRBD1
ASSPHQGTEKETQY
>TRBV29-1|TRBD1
SVTGTGSYNEQF
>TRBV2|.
ASHRSTSTDTQY
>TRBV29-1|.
SAYTGISYNEQF
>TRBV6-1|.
ASSERAGTDTQY
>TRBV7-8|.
ASSKGILGYQETQY
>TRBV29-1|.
SVEELLSEETQY
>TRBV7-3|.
ASGTPNTGELF
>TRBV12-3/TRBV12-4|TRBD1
ASRAGGSGSPLH
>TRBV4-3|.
ASSQGTTVGEQF
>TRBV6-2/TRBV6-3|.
ASTTVAQPQH
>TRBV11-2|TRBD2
ASSLDWGASGGGKTQY
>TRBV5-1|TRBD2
ASSSGLAGVGLEQY
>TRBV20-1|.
SARDLGHNYGYT